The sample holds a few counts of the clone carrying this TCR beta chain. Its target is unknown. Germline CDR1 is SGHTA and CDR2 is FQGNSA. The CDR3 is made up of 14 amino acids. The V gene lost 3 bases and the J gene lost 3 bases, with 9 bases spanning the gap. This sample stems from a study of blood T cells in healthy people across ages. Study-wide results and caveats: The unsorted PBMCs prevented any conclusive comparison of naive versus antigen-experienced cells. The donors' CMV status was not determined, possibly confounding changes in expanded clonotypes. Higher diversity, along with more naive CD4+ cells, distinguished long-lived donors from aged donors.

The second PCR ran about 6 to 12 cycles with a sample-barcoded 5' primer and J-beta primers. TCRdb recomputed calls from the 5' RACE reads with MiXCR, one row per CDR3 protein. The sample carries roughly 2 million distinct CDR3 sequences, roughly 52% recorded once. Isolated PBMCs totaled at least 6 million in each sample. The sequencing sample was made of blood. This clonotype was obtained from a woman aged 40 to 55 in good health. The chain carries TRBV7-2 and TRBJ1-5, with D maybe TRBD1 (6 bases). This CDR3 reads CASSLDRYNQPQHF. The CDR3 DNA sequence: TGTGCCAGCAGCTTGGACAGATACAATCAGCCCCAGCATTTT. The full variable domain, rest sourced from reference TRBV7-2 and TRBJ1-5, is GAGVSQSPSNKVTEKGKDVELRCDPISGHTALYWYRQSLGQGLEFLIYFQGNSAPDKSGLPSDRFSAERTGGSVSTLTIQRTQQEDSAVYLCASSLDRYNQPQHFGDGTRLSIL.